A single T cell receptor beta chain is shown here with its context. Antigen specificity is unknown. The data were obtained in a study of STAT5B mutations in CD4+ large granular lymphocyte leukemia. Study-wide points: 8/27 top patient clones versus 2/35 control clones were TRBV06-family.

Trimming stripped 6 bases from V and 0 bases from J, with 12 bases between. This CDR3 spans 15 amino acids. Germline-derived CDR1 and CDR2 are MDHEN and SYDVKM. In the original processing: A productive frequency of 2.59 x 10-5 was the lowest detectable. Generated by immunoSEQ multiplex PCR, the TCRdb table keeps only in-frame clones and is missing some. D and trimming come from the DNA, and the V and J calls and clone size come from that table. There are some 35,000 clones in the sample; 70% to 90% occur only once, and approximately 0.97% lies in the top ten. Sample: CD4+ T cells from blood buffy coats. This chain uses TRBV28 with TRBJ2-1; D might be TRBD1 or TRBD2, each matching 6 bases. The origin of this receptor is a human donor in good health. CDR3 loop: CASRLGGSSYNEQFF. The CDR3 coding sequence is TGTGCCAGCAGATTGGGGGGCAGCTCCTACAATGAGCAGTTCTTC.